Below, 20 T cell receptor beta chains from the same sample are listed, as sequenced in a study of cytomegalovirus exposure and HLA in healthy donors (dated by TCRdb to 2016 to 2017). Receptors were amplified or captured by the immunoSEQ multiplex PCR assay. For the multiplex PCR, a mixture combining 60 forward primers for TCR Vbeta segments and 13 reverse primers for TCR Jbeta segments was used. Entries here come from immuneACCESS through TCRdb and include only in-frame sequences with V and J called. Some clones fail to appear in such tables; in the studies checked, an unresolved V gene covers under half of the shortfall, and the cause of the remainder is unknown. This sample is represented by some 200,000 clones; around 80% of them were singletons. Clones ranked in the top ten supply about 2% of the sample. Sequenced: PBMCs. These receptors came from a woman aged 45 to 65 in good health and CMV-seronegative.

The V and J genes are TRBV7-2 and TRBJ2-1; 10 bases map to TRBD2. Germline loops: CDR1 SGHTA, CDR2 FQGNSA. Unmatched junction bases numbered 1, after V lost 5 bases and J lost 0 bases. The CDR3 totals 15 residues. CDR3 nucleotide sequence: TGTGCCAGCAGCCCTAGCGGGAGCTCCTACAATGAGCAGTTCTTC. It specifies CASSPSGSSYNEQFF.

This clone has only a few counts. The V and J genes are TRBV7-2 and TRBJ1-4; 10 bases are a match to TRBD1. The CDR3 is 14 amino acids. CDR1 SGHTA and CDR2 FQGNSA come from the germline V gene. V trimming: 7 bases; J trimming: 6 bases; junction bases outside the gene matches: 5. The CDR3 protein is CASTWGQGYEKLFF. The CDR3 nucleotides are TGTGCCAGCACCTGGGGACAGGGGTATGAAAAACTGTTTTTT.

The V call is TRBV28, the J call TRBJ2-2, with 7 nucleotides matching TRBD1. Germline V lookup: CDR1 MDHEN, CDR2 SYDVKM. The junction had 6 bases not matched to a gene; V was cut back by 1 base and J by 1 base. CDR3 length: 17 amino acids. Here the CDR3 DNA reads TGTGCCAGCAGTTTATTCTTCAGGACAGGGAACACCGGGGAGCTGTTTTTT. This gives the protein CASSLFFRTGNTGELFF.

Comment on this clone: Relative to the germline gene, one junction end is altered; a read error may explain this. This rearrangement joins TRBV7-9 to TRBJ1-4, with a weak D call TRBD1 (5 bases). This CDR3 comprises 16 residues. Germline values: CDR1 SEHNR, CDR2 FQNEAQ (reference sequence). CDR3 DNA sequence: TGTTCCAGCAGCTTAGGAGACAGTCCAACTAATGAAAAACTGTTTTTT. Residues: CSSSLGDSPTNEKLFF.

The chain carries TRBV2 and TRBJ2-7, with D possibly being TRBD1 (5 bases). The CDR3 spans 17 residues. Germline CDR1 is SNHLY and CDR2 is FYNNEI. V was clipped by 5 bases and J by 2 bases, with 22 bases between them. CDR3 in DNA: TGTGCCAGCAGTCCTAGATCTGGACACTCAACTACCTACGAGCAGTACTTC. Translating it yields CASSPRSGHSTTYEQYF.

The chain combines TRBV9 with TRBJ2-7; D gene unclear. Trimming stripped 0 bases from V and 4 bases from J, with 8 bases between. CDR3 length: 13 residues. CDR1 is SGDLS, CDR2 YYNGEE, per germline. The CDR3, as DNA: TGTGCCAGCAGCGTAGCTCCCACTTACGAGCAGTACTTC. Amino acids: CASSVAPTYEQYF. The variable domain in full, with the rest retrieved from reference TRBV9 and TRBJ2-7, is DSGVTQTPKHLITATGQRVTLRCSPRSGDLSVYWYQQSLDQGLQFLIQYYNGEERAKGNILERFSAQQFPDLHSELNLSSLELGDSALYFCASSVAPTYEQYFGPGTRLTVT.

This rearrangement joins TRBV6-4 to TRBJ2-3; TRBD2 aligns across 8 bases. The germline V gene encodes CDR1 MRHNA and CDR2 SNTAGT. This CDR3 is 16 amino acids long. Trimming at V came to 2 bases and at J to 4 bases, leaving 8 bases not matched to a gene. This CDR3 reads CASSDRSGGGPDTQYF. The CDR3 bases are TGTGCCAGCAGTGACCGAAGCGGGGGAGGCCCAGATACGCAGTATTTT.

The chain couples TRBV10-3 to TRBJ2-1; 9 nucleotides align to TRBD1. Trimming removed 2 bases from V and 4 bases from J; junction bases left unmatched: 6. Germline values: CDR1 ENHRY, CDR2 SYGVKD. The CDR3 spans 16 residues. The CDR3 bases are TGTGCCATCAGTGAGACACAGGGGGCTTCTTACAATGAGCAGTTCTTC. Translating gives CAISETQGASYNEQFF.

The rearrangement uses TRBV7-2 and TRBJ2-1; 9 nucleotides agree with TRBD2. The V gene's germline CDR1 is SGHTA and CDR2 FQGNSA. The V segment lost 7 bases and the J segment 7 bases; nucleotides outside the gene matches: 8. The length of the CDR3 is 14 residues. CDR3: CASKGALAGNEQFF. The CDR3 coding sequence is TGTGCCAGCAAAGGTGCCCTAGCGGGGAATGAGCAGTTCTTC.

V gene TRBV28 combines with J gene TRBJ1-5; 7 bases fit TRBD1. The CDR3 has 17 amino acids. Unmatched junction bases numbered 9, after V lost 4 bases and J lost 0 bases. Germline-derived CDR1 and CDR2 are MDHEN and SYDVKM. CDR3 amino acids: CASSSPRQGPSNQPQHF. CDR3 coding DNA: TGTGCCAGCAGTTCCCCCCGACAGGGACCTAGCAATCAGCCCCAGCATTTT. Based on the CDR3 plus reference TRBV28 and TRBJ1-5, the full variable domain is DVKVTQSSRYLVKRTGEKVFLECVQDMDHENMFWYRQDPGLGLRLIYFSYDVKMKEKGDIPEGYSVSREKKERFSLILESASTNQTSMYLCASSSPRQGPSNQPQHFGDGTRLSIL.

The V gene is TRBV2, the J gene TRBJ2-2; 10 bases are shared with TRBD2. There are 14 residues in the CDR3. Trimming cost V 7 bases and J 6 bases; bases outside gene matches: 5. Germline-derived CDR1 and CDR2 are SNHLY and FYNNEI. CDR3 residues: CASTGTSVAGELFF. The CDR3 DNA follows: TGTGCCAGCACCGGGACTAGCGTGGCCGGGGAGCTGTTTTTT.

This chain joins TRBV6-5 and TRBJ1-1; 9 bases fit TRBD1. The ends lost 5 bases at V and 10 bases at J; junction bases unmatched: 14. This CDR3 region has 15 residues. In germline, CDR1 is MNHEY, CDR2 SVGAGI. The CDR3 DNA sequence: TGTGCCAGCAGTAGAACCGGGACAGGGATTTTAGGAGCTTTCTTT. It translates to CASSRTGTGILGAFF.

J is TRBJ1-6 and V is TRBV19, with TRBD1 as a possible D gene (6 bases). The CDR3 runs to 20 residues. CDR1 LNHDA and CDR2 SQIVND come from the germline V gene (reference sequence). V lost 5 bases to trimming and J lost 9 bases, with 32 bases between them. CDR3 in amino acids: CASSPFLVGTSTGYGSPLHF. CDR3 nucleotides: TGTGCCAGTAGTCCCTTTTTGGTAGGGACAAGTACGGGATACGGTTCACCCCTCCACTTT.

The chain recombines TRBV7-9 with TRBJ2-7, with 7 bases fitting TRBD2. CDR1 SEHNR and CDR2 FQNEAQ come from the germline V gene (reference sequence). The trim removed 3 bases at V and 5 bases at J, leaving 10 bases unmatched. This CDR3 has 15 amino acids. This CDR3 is CASSFSELAANEQYF. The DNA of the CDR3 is TGTGCCAGCAGCTTCAGTGAGCTAGCGGCCAACGAGCAGTACTTC.

Here the CDR3 DNA reads TGTGCCAGTAGTATTTGGGACAGCAACGAGCAGTACTTC. Its protein product is CASSIWDSNEQYF. This chain uses TRBV19 with TRBJ2-7, with 7 bases lining up with TRBD1. The CDR3 is 13 amino acids. Germline CDR1 is LNHDA and CDR2 is SQIVND (reference sequence). Trimming at V came to 3 bases and at J to 5 bases, leaving 4 bases not matched to a gene.

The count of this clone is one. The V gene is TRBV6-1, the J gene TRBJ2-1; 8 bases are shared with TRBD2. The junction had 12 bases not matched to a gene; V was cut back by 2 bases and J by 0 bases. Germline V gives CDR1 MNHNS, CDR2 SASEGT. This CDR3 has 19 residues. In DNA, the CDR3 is TGTGCCAGCAGTGAAAACTTGGGACTAGTAAAGAGCTCCTACAATGAGCAGTTCTTC. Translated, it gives CASSENLGLVKSSYNEQFF.

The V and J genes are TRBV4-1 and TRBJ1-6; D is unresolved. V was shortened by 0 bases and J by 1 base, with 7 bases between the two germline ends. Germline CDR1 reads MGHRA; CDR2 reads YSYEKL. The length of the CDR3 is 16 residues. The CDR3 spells CASSQDRVSYNSPLHF. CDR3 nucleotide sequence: TGCGCCAGCAGCCAAGATCGGGTGTCCTATAATTCACCCCTCCACTTT.

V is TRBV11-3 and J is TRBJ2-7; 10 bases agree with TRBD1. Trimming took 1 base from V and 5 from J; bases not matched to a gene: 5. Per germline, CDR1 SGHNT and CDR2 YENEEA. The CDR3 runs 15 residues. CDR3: CASSLGDRGLNEQYF. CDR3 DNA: TGTGCCAGCAGCTTAGGGGACAGGGGCCTCAACGAGCAGTACTTC.

CDR3 in amino acids: CASSTGRGGHSPLHF. CDR3 DNA sequence: TGTGCCAGTAGTACAGGACGGGGAGGTCATTCACCCCTCCACTTT. This rearrangement joins TRBV19 to TRBJ1-6, with D unclear. Trimming removed 4 bases from V and 8 bases from J, with 15 bases in between. CDR1 and CDR2 from the germline V gene are LNHDA and SQIVND (reference sequence). The CDR3 sequence is 15 residues long.

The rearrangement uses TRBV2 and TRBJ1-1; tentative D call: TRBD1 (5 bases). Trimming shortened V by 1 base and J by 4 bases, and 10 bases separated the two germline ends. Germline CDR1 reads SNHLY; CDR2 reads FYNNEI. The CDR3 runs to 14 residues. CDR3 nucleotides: TGTGCCAGCAGTGAAGAGGGGAAGGGCACTGAAGCTTTCTTT. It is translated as CASSEEGKGTEAFF.